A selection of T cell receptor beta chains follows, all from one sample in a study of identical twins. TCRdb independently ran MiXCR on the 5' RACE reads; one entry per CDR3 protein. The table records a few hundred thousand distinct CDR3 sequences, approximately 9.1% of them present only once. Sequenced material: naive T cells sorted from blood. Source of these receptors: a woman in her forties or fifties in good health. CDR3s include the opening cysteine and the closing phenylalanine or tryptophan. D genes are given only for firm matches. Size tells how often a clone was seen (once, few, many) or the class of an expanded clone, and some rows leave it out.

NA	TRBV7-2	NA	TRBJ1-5	CAGSLGRGGPQHF	TGTGCCGGCAGCCTGGGTAGGGGGGGACCCCAGCATTTT
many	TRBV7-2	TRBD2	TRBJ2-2	CASSLDASGSKTGELFF	TGTGCCAGCAGCTTGGATGCTAGCGGCTCCAAGACCGGGGAGCTGTTTTTT
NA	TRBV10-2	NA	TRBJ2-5	CATRQISQETQYF	TGCGCCACAAGACAGATATCTCAAGAGACCCAGTACTTC
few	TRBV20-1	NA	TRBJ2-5	CSAPSGGTETQYF	TGCAGTGCCCCTTCTGGGGGGACGGAGACCCAGTACTTC
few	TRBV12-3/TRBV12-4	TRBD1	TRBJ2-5	CASSQGQGVVETQYF	TGTGCCAGCAGTCAAGGACAGGGCGTGGTGGAGACCCAGTACTTC
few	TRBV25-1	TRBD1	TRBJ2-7	CATYQGVQYF	TGTGCCACTTATCAGGGGGTGCAGTACTTC
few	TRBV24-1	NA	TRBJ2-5	CATSDSDSQETQYF	TGTGCCACCAGTGATTCCGACAGCCAAGAGACCCAGTACTTC
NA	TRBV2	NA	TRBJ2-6	CASSTDTSSGANVLTF	TGTGCCAGCAGTACGGACACCTCCTCTGGGGCCAACGTCCTGACTTTC
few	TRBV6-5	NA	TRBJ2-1	CASRPQPATANEQFF	TGTGCCAGCAGGCCTCAGCCCGCGACGGCCAATGAGCAGTTCTTC
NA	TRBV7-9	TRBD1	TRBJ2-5	CASSSGTGGETQYF	TGTGCCAGCAGCTCTGGGACAGGTGGCGAGACCCAGTACTTC
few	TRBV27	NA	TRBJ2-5	CASSSLGSQETQYF	TGTGCCAGCAGTTCCCTCGGTAGCCAAGAGACCCAGTACTTC
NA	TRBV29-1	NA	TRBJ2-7	CSVERADGMDEQYF	TGCAGCGTTGAAAGGGCAGACGGGATGGACGAGCAGTACTTC
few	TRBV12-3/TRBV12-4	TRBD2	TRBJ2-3	CASSSAGVVDTQYF	TGTGCCAGCAGTTCAGCGGGAGTAGTAGATACGCAGTATTTT
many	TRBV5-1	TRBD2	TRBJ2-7	CASISGNNEQYF	TGCGCCAGTATAAGCGGGAACAACGAGCAGTACTTC
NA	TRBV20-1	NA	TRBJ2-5	CSASVWGEETQYF	TGCAGTGCTAGCGTTTGGGGAGAAGAGACCCAGTACTTC
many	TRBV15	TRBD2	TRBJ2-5	CATSRSGREETQYF	TGTGCCACCAGCAGAAGCGGGAGGGAAGAGACCCAGTACTTC
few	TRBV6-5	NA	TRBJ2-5	CASSPGRGSQETQYF	TGTGCCAGCAGTCCGGGACGGGGTAGCCAAGAGACCCAGTACTTC
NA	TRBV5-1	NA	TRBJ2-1	CASSPRPINSYNEQFF	TGCGCCAGCAGCCCCCGCCCCATCAACTCCTACAATGAGCAGTTCTTC
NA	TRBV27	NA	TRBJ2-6	CASSKWSGRGANVLTF	TGTGCCAGCAGTAAGTGGTCGGGGCGTGGGGCCAACGTCCTGACTTTC
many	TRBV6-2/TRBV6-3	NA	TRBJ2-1	CASSHGPINEQFF	TGTGCCAGCAGTCATGGACCAATTAATGAGCAGTTCTTC
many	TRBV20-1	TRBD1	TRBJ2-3	CSVSAVQGVSTQYF	TGCAGTGTTTCGGCCGTGCAGGGGGTGTCTACGCAGTATTTT
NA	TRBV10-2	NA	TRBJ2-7	CASSDLLTTLTYEQYF	TGCGCCAGCAGTGATCTCTTGACCACCCTAACCTACGAGCAGTACTTC
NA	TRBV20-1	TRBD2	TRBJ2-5	CSAETGLAQETQYF	TGCAGTGCTGAAACGGGACTAGCTCAAGAGACCCAGTACTTC
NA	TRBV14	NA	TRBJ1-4	CASSQDNEKLFF	TGTGCCAGCAGCCAAGATAATGAAAAACTGTTTTTT
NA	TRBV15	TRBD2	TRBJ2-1	CATSEQSGRSEEQFF	TGTGCCACCAGCGAACAAAGCGGGAGGAGTGAAGAGCAGTTCTTC
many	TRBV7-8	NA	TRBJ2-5	CASSLAPTVSKETQYF	TGTGCCAGCAGCTTAGCGCCCACAGTATCTAAAGAGACCCAGTACTTC
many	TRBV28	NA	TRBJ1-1	CASSSDYTEAFF	TGTGCCAGCAGTTCGGACTACACTGAAGCTTTCTTT
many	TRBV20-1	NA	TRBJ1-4	CSARIPPRMEKLFF	TGCAGTGCTAGAATTCCCCCCCGAATGGAAAAACTGTTTTTT
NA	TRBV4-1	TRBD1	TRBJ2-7	CASSQKWDRGDLEQYF	TGCGCCAGCAGCCAAAAGTGGGACAGGGGGGATCTCGAGCAGTACTTC
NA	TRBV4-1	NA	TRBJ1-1	CASSLNVGILNTEAFF	TGCGCCAGCAGCCTGAATGTGGGGATCCTGAACACTGAAGCTTTCTTT
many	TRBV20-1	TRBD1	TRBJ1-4	CSAPDRDEKLFF	TGCAGTGCCCCAGACAGGGATGAAAAACTGTTTTTT
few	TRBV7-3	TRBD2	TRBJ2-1	CASSDSGRFNEQFF	TGTGCCAGCAGCGATAGCGGGAGATTTAATGAGCAGTTCTTC
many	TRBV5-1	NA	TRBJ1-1	CASSLAGPNTEAFF	TGCGCCAGCAGCCTGGCAGGACCGAACACTGAAGCTTTCTTT
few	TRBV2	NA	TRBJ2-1	CASVGTGLVYNEQFF	TGTGCCAGCGTGGGGACAGGACTAGTCTACAATGAGCAGTTCTTC
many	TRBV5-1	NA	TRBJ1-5	CASREAEGQPQHF	TGCGCCAGCAGGGAAGCGGAAGGTCAGCCCCAGCATTTT
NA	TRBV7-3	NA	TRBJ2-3	CASSYRERTDTQYF	TGTGCCAGCAGCTACCGGGAACGCACAGATACGCAGTATTTT
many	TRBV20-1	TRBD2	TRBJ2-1	CSASNWVLTGERELNEQFF	TGCAGTGCTAGTAACTGGGTCCTAACTGGGGAGCGGGAGTTGAATGAGCAGTTCTTC
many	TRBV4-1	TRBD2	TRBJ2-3	CASSQDRDGRATDTQYF	TGCGCCAGCAGCCAAGATCGAGACGGGAGGGCCACAGATACGCAGTATTTT
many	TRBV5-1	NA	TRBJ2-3	CASSLVPGGDTQYF	TGCGCCAGCAGCTTGGTCCCTGGAGGAGATACGCAGTATTTT
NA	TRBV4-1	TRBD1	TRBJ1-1	CASSQEITGGREAFF	TGCGCCAGCAGCCAAGAGATAACAGGGGGACGTGAAGCTTTCTTT
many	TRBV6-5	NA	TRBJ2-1	CASSPDPGPYNEQFF	TGTGCCAGCAGTCCGGACCCCGGTCCCTACAATGAGCAGTTCTTC
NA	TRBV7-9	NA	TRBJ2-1	CASSPSSSALRRGEQFF	TGTGCCAGCAGCCCCTCCTCTAGCGCCCTCCGTAGGGGTGAGCAGTTCTTC
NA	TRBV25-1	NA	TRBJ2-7	CASNPQGSSYEQYF	TGTGCCAGCAACCCCCAGGGGTCCTCCTACGAGCAGTACTTC
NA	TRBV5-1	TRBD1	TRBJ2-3	CASSLEPTGETDTQYF	TGCGCCAGCAGCTTGGAACCGACAGGGGAAACAGATACGCAGTATTTT
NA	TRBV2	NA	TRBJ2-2	CASSLTRGETGELFF	TGTGCCAGCAGCCTGACTAGAGGGGAGACCGGGGAGCTGTTTTTT
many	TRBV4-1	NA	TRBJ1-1	CASSQAFGMNTEAFF	TGCGCCAGCAGCCAGGCCTTTGGGATGAACACTGAAGCTTTCTTT
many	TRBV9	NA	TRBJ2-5	CASSVCRVCETQYF	TGTGCCAGCAGCGTATGCAGGGTTTGTGAGACCCAGTACTTC
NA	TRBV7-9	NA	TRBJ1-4	CASSLVGAGGNEKLFF	TGTGCCAGCAGCTTAGTGGGTGCAGGCGGTAATGAAAAACTGTTTTTT
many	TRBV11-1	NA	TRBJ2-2	CASSFTGRTGELFF	TGTGCCAGCAGCTTCACCGGGCGCACCGGGGAGCTGTTTTTT
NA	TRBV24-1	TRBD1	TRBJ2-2	CATSDYRQGPNTGELFF	TGTGCCACCAGTGATTACCGACAGGGGCCGAACACCGGGGAGCTGTTTTTT
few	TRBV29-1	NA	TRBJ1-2	CSVADRRNYGYTF	TGCAGCGTTGCGGACAGAAGAAACTATGGCTACACCTTC
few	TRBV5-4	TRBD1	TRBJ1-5	CASSFYRGPLFF	TGTGCCAGCAGCTTTTACAGGGGGCCCCTTTTTTTT